This TCR beta chain was found in a study of blood T cell repertoires in COVID-19. The overall study: Sites across the United States, Italy and Spain contributed samples from acute and convalescent COVID-19.

V lost 2 bases and J 1 base, leaving 14 bases between the germline ends. The CDR3 covers 16 residues. The germline CDR1 and CDR2 sequences are MNHEY and SVGAGI. Original handling: Amplification of reference gene primers provided the estimated nucleated cell counts. The method was immunoSEQ multiplex PCR; TCRdb's version includes in-frame clones alone and lacks a portion of them. V, J and clone size are those of that table, while D and trimming were read from the DNA. The data show 140,000 or so clones, with over 85% seen just once and 1.5% to 2% held by the top ten. The clonotype comes from a human donor in a cohort sampled during active COVID-19. The V call is TRBV6-5, the J call TRBJ2-5; D is perhaps TRBD1 (6 bases). Sequenced material: peripheral blood. The CDR3 DNA reads as TGTGCCAGCAGTTACAGTGGGGGCGTCAGCCAAGAGACCCAGTACTTC. Protein sequence: CASSYSGGVSQETQYF.